The 26 T cell receptor beta chains in this list originate from one sample, sequenced in a study of CD8 T cells in ankylosing spondylitis. From the 5' RACE reads, TCRdb called clonotypes with MiXCR, one entry per CDR3 protein. The profile covers around 300,000 distinct CDR3 sequences, with over 12% appearing a single time and 0.85% to 1.4% taken by the ten largest. Sequencing was carried out using blood, either unsorted or a sorted T cell fraction (not recorded which). These receptors were obtained from a male donor with ankylosing spondylitis or in good health (not recorded which).

This clonotype was seen more than once but under ten times. This chain connects TRBV20-1 to TRBJ2-7, with 7 bases that match TRBD1. Trimming cost V 3 bases and J 7 bases; bases outside gene matches: 12. Germline lookup yields CDR1 DFQATT and CDR2 SNEGSKA (reference sequence). The CDR3 has 14 amino acids. The CDR3 reads CSARGLKGAQEQYF. CDR3 in DNA: TGCAGTGCTAGGGGGTTGAAGGGGGCGCAAGAGCAGTACTTC.

The chain combines TRBV5-1 with TRBJ1-1; D not certain. The CDR3 runs to 15 residues. Trimming pared 1 base from V and 1 base from J, leaving 11 bases between. CDR1 and CDR2 (germline): SGHRS, YFSETQ. CDR3: CASSLNTGKNTEAFF. DNA for the CDR3: TGCGCCAGCAGCTTGAATACGGGGAAGAACACTGAAGCTTTCTTT. The full variable domain, with the rest looked up from reference TRBV5-1 and TRBJ1-1, is KAGVTQTPRYLIKTRGQQVTLSCSPISGHRSVSWYQQTPGQGLQFLFEYFSETQRNKGNFPGRFSGRQFSNSRSEMNVSTLELGDSALYLCASSLNTGKNTEAFFGQGTRLTVV.

The sample holds many counts of this clonotype. The chain joins TRBV5-1 to TRBJ1-5; D ambiguous. This CDR3 contains 13 residues. V was trimmed by 4 bases and J by 7 bases, leaving 12 bases between them. Looked up from germline, CDR1 is SGHRS and CDR2 is YFSETQ. As DNA, the CDR3 is TGCGCCAGCAGCGTCGACCAAGGGCAGCCCCAGCATTTT. Translation gives CASSVDQGQPQHF.

Only a few counts were recorded for this clonotype. This sequence joins TRBV7-9 and TRBJ1-1; D gene unclear. Germline assignment: CDR1 SEHNR and CDR2 FQNEAQ (reference sequence). V was cut by 5 bases and J by 1 base, with 11 bases left in between. This CDR3 contains 14 residues. CDR3 bases: TGTGCCAGCAGCATCGGGGAAGCGAACACTGAAGCTTTCTTT. This encodes CASSIGEANTEAFF.

The chain links TRBV11-2 to TRBJ2-1; tentative D call: TRBD1 (5 bases). V was cut by 5 bases and J by 6 bases, with 23 bases left in between. The CDR3 contains 17 residues. CDR1 is SGHAT, CDR2 FQNNGV, per germline. CDR3 DNA: TGTGCCAGCAGCCCTATCTACTGGACAAGGTTGAGCAATGAGCAGTTCTTC. As protein: CASSPIYWTRLSNEQFF.

This clonotype came up a few times. The chain recombines TRBV29-1 with TRBJ2-7; D perhaps matches TRBD1 (6 bases). V was pared by 1 base and J by 6 bases, with 13 bases between. Germline loops: CDR1 SQVTM, CDR2 ANQGSEA. There are 13 residues in the CDR3. Here the CDR3 reads CSVEGRVGGEQYF. In DNA, the CDR3 is TGCAGCGTTGAAGGCAGGGTAGGGGGCGAGCAGTACTTC.

The chain employs TRBV12-5 and TRBJ1-1; D might be TRBD1 (5 bases). CDR3 length: 14 amino acids. With 5 bases removed from V and 7 bases from J, the gap between germline ends came to 17 bases. CDR1 LGHNT and CDR2 FRNRAP come from the germline V gene. The CDR3 here is CASGPPAGRGEAFF. The DNA of the CDR3 is TGTGCTAGTGGTCCGCCGGCGGGGCGGGGTGAAGCTTTCTTT.

J is TRBJ2-2 and V is TRBV3-1; 9 positions match TRBD2. CDR3 size: 16 residues. Germline CDR1 and CDR2: LGHDT and YNNKEL (reference sequence). Trimming took 5 bases from V and 2 from J; bases not matched to a gene: 6. CDR3 sequence: CASSKSGRTNTGELFF. In DNA, the CDR3 is TGTGCCAGCAGCAAAAGCGGGAGGACCAACACCGGGGAGCTGTTTTTT.

This clonotype was recorded a few times. The gene calls are TRBV11-3 and TRBJ2-5; 13 positions match TRBD2. Germline CDR1 reads SGHNT; CDR2 reads YENEEA. The CDR3 is 16 residues long. J was trimmed by 1 base and V by 5 bases; bases with no gene match: 4. CDR3 nucleotides: TGTGCCAGCAGCCCCGGGACTAGCGGGGCCCAAGAGACCCAGTACTTC. As protein: CASSPGTSGAQETQYF. Supplemented by reference TRBV11-3 and TRBJ2-5, the full variable domain reads EAGVVQSPRYKIIEKKQPVAFWCNPISGHNTLYWYLQNLGQGPELLIRYENEEAVDDSQLPKDRFSAERLKGVDSTLKIQPAELGDSAVYLCASSPGTSGAQETQYFGPGTRLLVL.

The chain employs TRBV18 and TRBJ1-1; D call uncertain. Germline CDR1 reads KGHSH; CDR2 reads LQKENI. The V gene lost 0 bases and the J gene lost 0 bases, with 5 bases spanning the gap. The CDR3 is 14 amino acids. The CDR3 sequence is CASSPPSMNTEAFF. The CDR3 DNA is TGTGCCAGCTCACCACCTTCCATGAACACTGAAGCTTTCTTT.

This clonotype was seen more than once but under ten times. J is TRBJ2-2 and V is TRBV18, with D perhaps being TRBD1 or TRBD2 (5 bases each). Trimming shortened V by 4 bases and J by 3 bases, and 12 bases separated the two germline ends. This CDR3 comprises 15 residues. The germline V gene has CDR1 KGHSH and CDR2 LQKENI. The DNA for the CDR3 is TGTGCCAGCTCACAGCGGCTGGGGGACACCGGGGAGCTGTTTTTT. Residues: CASSQRLGDTGELFF.

The chain joins TRBV27 to TRBJ1-4; the D is unclear. The CDR3 length is 14 residues. V shed 6 bases and J shed 4 bases, with 12 bases lying between them. Looked up from germline, CDR1 is MNHEY and CDR2 is SMNVEV (reference sequence). CDR3 sequence reads: CASRTAGFNEKLFF. For the CDR3, the DNA is TGTGCCAGCAGGACGGCGGGGTTTAATGAAAAACTGTTTTTT.

This chain joins TRBV25-1 and TRBJ2-3; D is perhaps TRBD1 (5 bases). Germline loops: CDR1 MGHDK, CDR2 SYGVNS. CDR3 length equals 13 residues. V was cut by 7 bases and J by 4 bases, with 12 bases left in between. This CDR3 reads CASNQGRADTQYF. The CDR3 DNA sequence: TGTGCCAGCAACCAGGGTAGGGCAGATACGCAGTATTTT. The full variable domain, rest sourced from reference TRBV25-1 and TRBJ2-3, is EADIYQTPRYLVIGTGKKITLECSQTMGHDKMYWYQQDPGMELHLIHYSYGVNSTEKGDLSSESTVSRIRTEHFPLTLESARPSHTSQYLCASNQGRADTQYFGPGTRLTVL.

This clonotype was detected ten times or more. Here the CDR3 DNA reads TGCGCCAGCAGCTACGGGACAGGGTCGCTTCTTGAAGCTTTCTTT. Its translation: CASSYGTGSLLEAFF. The chain carries TRBV5-1 and TRBJ1-1; 9 bases align to TRBD1. The V and J ends lost 3 bases and 7 bases, in that order; junction bases with no gene match: 10. The CDR3 consists of 15 residues. The germline gives CDR1 SGHRS, CDR2 YFSETQ.

The chain is built from TRBV14 and TRBJ2-1, with D hard to call. Germline lookup yields CDR1 SGHDN and CDR2 FVKESK. Deletions cut 0 bases from V and 6 bases from J, with 15 bases between. The CDR3 is 16 amino acids. This chain's CDR3 is CASSQEPDRSTNEQFF. DNA of the CDR3: TGTGCCAGCAGCCAAGAACCGGACCGTTCGACCAATGAGCAGTTCTTC.

This clonotype was detected ten times or more. The gene calls are TRBV15 and TRBJ2-3; TRBD1 might be the D (5 bases). There are 14 residues in the CDR3. Trimming stripped 1 base from V and 2 bases from J, with 7 bases between. Germline assignment: CDR1 LNHNV and CDR2 YYDKDF (reference sequence). CDR3 in amino acids: CATSRGRATDTQYF. CDR3 DNA sequence: TGTGCCACCAGCAGAGGCAGGGCCACAGATACGCAGTATTTT.

The J gene is TRBJ2-5, the V gene TRBV5-1; maybe TRBD2 (6 bases). The CDR3 totals 14 residues. Trimming took off 4 bases at V and 5 bases at J, with 15 bases between the two ends. From germline, CDR1 is SGHRS and CDR2 YFSETQ. CDR3: CASSPGGGIETQYF. The CDR3 DNA is TGCGCCAGCAGCCCCGGAGGAGGGATCGAGACCCAGTACTTC.

The V call is TRBV2, the J call TRBJ1-1, with TRBD1 matching 7 bases. The CDR3 sequence is 13 residues long. V shed 6 bases, J shed 9 bases, and the junction held 10 bases outside the gene matches. Germline V gene lookup returns CDR1 SNHLY and CDR2 FYNNEI. CDR3: CASSFTLQGQAFF. The CDR3 coding sequence is TGTGCCAGCAGCTTCACCCTACAGGGGCAAGCTTTCTTT.

This clonotype has at least ten counts. The rearrangement links TRBV25-1 to TRBJ1-2; 9 bases match TRBD1. Looked up from germline, CDR1 is MGHDK and CDR2 is SYGVNS. The trim removed 2 bases at V and 3 bases at J, leaving 7 bases unmatched. The CDR3 sequence is 16 residues long. CDR3 sequence: CASSEIKTGGDYGYTF. The CDR3 DNA is TGTGCCAGCAGTGAAATCAAAACAGGGGGCGACTATGGCTACACCTTC.

At least ten counts were recorded for this clonotype. The chain carries TRBV4-1 and TRBJ2-6; D ambiguous. The CDR3 length is 15 residues. The ends were cut back, 4 bases at V and 0 bases at J, with 7 bases in the middle. The germline gives CDR1 MGHRA, CDR2 YSYEKL. The CDR3 here is CASSPDLSGANVLTF. CDR3 coding DNA: TGCGCCAGCAGCCCGGATCTCTCTGGGGCCAACGTCCTGACTTTC.

This clonotype has a count of ten or more. This chain uses TRBV20-1 with TRBJ2-3, with 7 nucleotides matching TRBD1. CDR1 is DFQATT, CDR2 SNEGSKA, per germline (reference sequence). The CDR3 is made up of 15 amino acids. V shed 4 bases, J shed 2 bases, and the junction held 9 bases outside the gene matches. Here the CDR3 reads CSATGQRGSTDTQYF. In DNA, the CDR3 is TGCAGTGCTACGGGACAGCGAGGTTCCACAGATACGCAGTATTTT.

The gene calls are TRBV9 and TRBJ2-1, with D perhaps being TRBD1 or TRBD2 (6 bases each). The CDR3 has 17 residues. Germline assignment: CDR1 SGDLS and CDR2 YYNGEE. V lost 10 bases to trimming and J lost 0 bases, with 23 bases between them. This chain's CDR3 is CASGGRGDLSSYNEQFF. CDR3 DNA: TGTGCCTCTGGGGGTAGGGGGGATTTAAGCTCCTACAATGAGCAGTTCTTC.

At least ten counts were recorded for this clonotype. The V and J genes are TRBV29-1 and TRBJ2-7; possible D gene TRBD1, 5 bases. The CDR3 runs to 11 residues. Germline assignment: CDR1 SQVTM and CDR2 ANQGSEA. V shed 6 bases and J shed 2 bases, with 8 bases lying between them. The CDR3 DNA follows: TGCAGCGTAGGGGTGCCCTACGAGCAGTACTTC. This gives the protein CSVGVPYEQYF.

CDR3 protein: CASSEGVPSSTDTQYF. The CDR3 nucleotides are TGCGCCAGCAGTGAGGGCGTCCCCTCAAGCACAGATACGCAGTATTTT. The genes are TRBV10-1 and TRBJ2-3; D uncertain. This CDR3 spans 16 amino acids. CDR1 and CDR2 from the germline V gene are WNHNN and SYGVQD (reference sequence). V lost 2 bases, J lost 0 bases, and 12 bases lay in between.

This chain uses TRBV20-1 with TRBJ2-4; 9 nucleotides agree with TRBD1. Germline CDR1 is DFQATT and CDR2 is SNEGSKA (reference sequence). V was pared by 2 bases and J by 6 bases, with 5 bases of the junction left unmatched. The CDR3 runs to 14 residues. DNA for the CDR3: TGCAGTGCTAGAAAGGGACAGGGATTAAACATTCAGTACTTC. The encoded protein is CSARKGQGLNIQYF.

The J gene is TRBJ1-2, the V gene TRBV5-6, with 8 positions matching TRBD1. Germline V lookup: CDR1 SGHDT, CDR2 YYEEEE. J lost 1 base, V lost 4 bases, and 12 bases had no gene match. The CDR3 consists of 17 residues. DNA of the CDR3: TGTGCCAGCAGCCCCCGACAGGGGAGGGTTCGTAACTATGGCTACACCTTC. Translated, it gives CASSPRQGRVRNYGYTF.